A selection of T cell receptor beta chains follows, all from one sample in a study of shared clonotypes between healthy human individuals. Profiled with immunoSEQ multiplex PCR; TCRdb holds only in-frame clones, not every one. The table has some 2,000,000 clones, over 85% seen once; the top ten hold about 1.1%. Sequenced input: naive CD8+ T cells sorted from blood. Source of these receptors: a young man in good health. Both conserved end residues are part of each CDR3. A D gene is named only where the DNA matches it firmly. Clone sizes are given selectively: once, few, many, or a class where the clone is expanded.

j_gene,d_gene,v_gene,abundance,CDR3nt,CDR3aa
TRBJ2-7,TRBD1,TRBV10-1,-,TGCGCCAGCACTACGCCGGGACAGGGGCCCTCCTACGAGCAGTACTTC,CASTTPGQGPSYEQYF
TRBJ1-1,-,TRBV14,-,TGTGCCAGCAGCCCGGATGTGGGGGGGGACACTGAAGCTTTCTTT,CASSPDVGGDTEAFF
TRBJ1-2,-,TRBV27,-,TGTGCCAGCAGTTTATTGGCGGTGAACGGGGAGGGCTATGGCTACACCTTC,CASSLLAVNGEGYGYTF
TRBJ2-7,TRBD1,TRBV5-1,-,TGCGCCAGCAGCTCCTCGGGGACAGGGGGTGTCGAGCAGTACTTC,CASSSSGTGGVEQYF
TRBJ2-4,TRBD1,TRBV11-2,-,TGTGCCAGCAGCTTAGGGGGGACAGGGACGGAAAACATTCAGTACTTC,CASSLGGTGTENIQYF
TRBJ1-5,TRBD1,TRBV28,few,TGTGCCAGCAGAGACAGGGCTCAGCCCCAGCATTTT,CASRDRAQPQHF
TRBJ1-1,-,TRBV6-1,-,TGTGCCAGCAGTGAAGGGGACGGTATGAACACTGAAGCTTTCTTT,CASSEGDGMNTEAFF
TRBJ1-1,-,TRBV6-5,-,TGTGCCAGCACCATCGGGGCTGAAGCTTTCTTT,CASTIGAEAFF
TRBJ2-7,TRBD2,TRBV6-6,-,TGTGCCAGCAGGGTTGAGGGACTAGCGGGAAACTACGAGCAGTACTTC,CASRVEGLAGNYEQYF
TRBJ2-7,-,TRBV13,-,TGTGCCAGCAGCTTAGTAACTTCGGGCGAGCAGTACTTC,CASSLVTSGEQYF
TRBJ2-5,-,TRBV19,-,TGTGCCAGTAGTATAGCCGGGGGCGAAGAGACCCAGTACTTC,CASSIAGGEETQYF
TRBJ1-4,TRBD1,TRBV23-1,-,TGCGCCAGCAGTCAAGAGGACAGGGGGCGTGAAAAACTGTTTTTT,CASSQEDRGREKLFF
TRBJ2-3,TRBD1,TRBV11-3,once,TGTGCCAGCAGCTTGACAGGGTTCACAGATACGCAGTATTTT,CASSLTGFTDTQYF
TRBJ2-2,-,TRBV1,once,TGCACCAGCAGCCAAGCCGGACTAGCGGGGAACACCGGGGAGCTGTTTTTT,CTSSQAGLAGNTGELFF
TRBJ2-3,TRBD2,TRBV4-1,-,TGCGCCAGCAGCCAACCCAGCGGGGGGGCCGTAGATACGCAGTATTTT,CASSQPSGGAVDTQYF
TRBJ1-5,TRBD1,TRBV27,-,TGTGCCAGCCGAGGACAGGGGGCAAATCAGCCCCAGCATTTT,CASRGQGANQPQHF
TRBJ1-1,-,TRBV7-2,-,TGTGCCAGCAGCTCGGCTACAGGGTTGAACACTGAAGCTTTCTTT,CASSSATGLNTEAFF
TRBJ2-1,-,TRBV2,-,TGTGCCAGCAGTGAGGACAGCGGCTCCTACAATGAGCAGTTCTTC,CASSEDSGSYNEQFF
TRBJ1-1,TRBD1,TRBV6-1,-,TGTGCCAGCAGTGATAGAGGACAGGGAATGAACACTGAAGCTTTCTTT,CASSDRGQGMNTEAFF
TRBJ2-5,-,TRBV6-5,-,TGTGCCAGCAGGCAACAGGGTCAAGAGACCCAGTACTTC,CASRQQGQETQYF
TRBJ2-1,TRBD2,TRBV27,once,TGTGCCAGCAGTTTCTCGAGCGGGGAGCGGTACAATGAGCAGTTCTTC,CASSFSSGERYNEQFF
TRBJ2-7,-,TRBV7-9,-,TGTGCCAGCAGCTGGCAGGGTGGCTACGAGCAGTACTTC,CASSWQGGYEQYF
TRBJ2-7,TRBD2,TRBV7-9,-,TGTGCCAGCAGCTCCGGGGGGTCCCCCGTCCTGTACGAGCAGTACTTC,CASSSGGSPVLYEQYF